A selection of T cell receptor beta chains follows, all from one sample in a study of T cell responses to AZD1222 COVID-19 vaccine. The protocol was immunoSEQ multiplex PCR, while the TCRdb copy is restricted to in-frame clones and leaves out a portion. The sample carries approximately 120,000 clones, 75% to 90% recorded once. Sequencing used peripheral blood, obtained 28 days after the second AZD1222 dose. The receptors originated from an adult who received the AZD1222 COVID-19 vaccine. Both conserved end residues are part of each CDR3.

>TRBV5-1|TRBJ1-5
CASSSGTDSNQPQHF
>TRBV30|TRBJ2-1
CAWSVGGSEEQFF
>TRBV14|TRBJ1-4
CASSQARATNEKLFF
>TRBV18|TRBJ2-1
CASSPTSGGNEQFF
>TRBV5-6|TRBJ2-5
CASSSGALEETQYF
>TRBV4-1|TRBJ1-5
CASSQGQVNNQPQHF
>TRBV19|TRBJ1-5
CASSSGGRISNQPQHF
>TRBV5-1|TRBJ1-1
CASSSRAASTEAFF
>TRBV30|TRBJ2-7
CAWSRRGLASYEQYF
>TRBV5-5|TRBJ2-7
CASSLAGQGASYEQYF
>TRBV6-2/TRBV6-3|TRBJ2-7
CASSLAGVTSYEQYF
>TRBV6-5|TRBJ1-1
CASLGQENTEAFF
>TRBV11-2|TRBJ2-7
CASSWTGGSSYEQYF
>TRBV5-1|TRBJ2-4
CASSLVAGARENIQYF
>TRBV6-5|TRBJ1-3
CASSRQYSGNTIYF
>TRBV9|TRBJ1-4
CASSVSGQEELFF
>TRBV28|TRBJ1-5
CASTLLVRGGNQPQHF
>TRBV4-1|TRBJ1-1
CASSPPGLGGRRKTEAFF
>TRBV7-2|TRBJ2-7
CASSFVQQGNYEQYF
>TRBV7-9|TRBJ2-2
CASSLVFPGAGELFF
>TRBV19|TRBJ2-5
CASSQSLGAGGLRAETQYF
>TRBV6-1|TRBJ2-5
CASSERGRGVQETQYF
>TRBV28|TRBJ1-3
CASSGSTGGSGNTIYF
>TRBV5-4|TRBJ1-4
CASSGQQGANEKLFF
>TRBV5-1|TRBJ2-2
CASSLVGQGVTGELFF
>TRBV28|TRBJ1-4
CASSVATNEKLFF
>TRBV6-5|TRBJ2-7
CASTSLGTFPYEQYF